Listed below are T cell receptor beta chains from one sample, sequenced in a study of TIL therapy for anti-PD-1-resistant metastatic lung cancer. This table comes from immunoSEQ multiplex PCR, and its TCRdb copy is limited to in-frame clones, with some not included. The data hold 30,000 to 45,000 clones, with roughly 70% observed a single time. Sequencing used blood, obtained at baseline. Receptors originate from a person aged 25-79 years with non-small cell lung cancer. Each CDR3 is given without its conserved first and last residue.

J gene: TRBJ1-5; V gene: TRBV27; CDR3 length: 11; CDR3 protein: ATGRDFNQPQH
J gene: TRBJ2-3; V gene: TRBV25-1; CDR3 length: 16; CDR3 protein: ASSESGLAGAVTDTQY
J gene: TRBJ1-6; V gene: TRBV27; CDR3 length: 13; CDR3 protein: ASSLSTGLGSPLH
J gene: TRBJ1-4; V gene: TRBV4-3; CDR3 length: 13; CDR3 protein: ASSQTGTDGEKLF
J gene: TRBJ2-2; V gene: TRBV6-5; CDR3 length: 9; CDR3 protein: ASRGSGELF
J gene: TRBJ2-1; V gene: TRBV30; CDR3 length: 13; CDR3 protein: AWKSGLLPINEQF
J gene: TRBJ2-5; V gene: TRBV18; CDR3 length: 12; CDR3 protein: ASSPPGGYETQY
J gene: TRBJ2-7; V gene: TRBV14; CDR3 length: 12; CDR3 protein: ASSPASIRYEQY
J gene: TRBJ2-6; V gene: TRBV4-3; CDR3 length: 14; CDR3 protein: ASSQETGSGANVLT
J gene: TRBJ2-7; V gene: TRBV28; CDR3 length: 12; CDR3 protein: ASSLGRPPYEQY
J gene: TRBJ2-1; V gene: TRBV9; CDR3 length: 13; CDR3 protein: ASSPATGTYNEQF
J gene: TRBJ2-7; V gene: TRBV15; CDR3 length: 11; CDR3 protein: ATSRANWGEQY
J gene: TRBJ2-1; V gene: TRBV9; CDR3 length: 14; CDR3 protein: ASSVSGLQIYNEQF
J gene: TRBJ1-6; V gene: TRBV18; CDR3 length: 14; CDR3 protein: ASSPGESSYNSPLH
J gene: TRBJ2-7; V gene: TRBV7-8; CDR3 length: 13; CDR3 protein: ASRTTGTGRYEQY
J gene: TRBJ2-1; V gene: TRBV27; CDR3 length: 11; CDR3 protein: ASSPDSGNEQF